This entry describes one T cell receptor (beta chain). This record belongs to a study of blood T cell repertoires in COVID-19. Study information: Whether acute or convalescent, the COVID-19 samples came from the United States, Italy and Spain. Sources were T cells, B-cell-depleted T cells, or PBMCs; the material itself was cDNA or gDNA.

Authors' processing steps: By means of reference gene primer amplification, nucleated cell counts were estimated. Generated by immunoSEQ multiplex PCR, the TCRdb table keeps only in-frame clones and is missing some. The D gene and trimming were derived from the DNA, and the V and J assignments and clone size from that table. This repertoire shows about 180,000 clones, around 77% found once; its top ten account for around 6.3%. The sequence derives from a man in his 70s with active or convalescent COVID-19. Sequencing input: peripheral blood.

Here the CDR3 reads CASSENFRDSGANVLTF. In DNA form, the CDR3 reads TGTGCCAGCAGCGAAAACTTCAGGGACTCTGGGGCCAACGTCCTGACTTTC. The genes are TRBV21-1 and TRBJ2-6; TRBD1 was called by the table and not checked on the DNA. TRBV21-1 is tagged as a pseudogene. CDR3 length: 17 residues.